Listed below are T cell receptor beta chains from one sample, sequenced in a study of control samples from healthy donors and cancer patients. Only in-frame clones appear in the TCRdb table, and some are missing; sequencing was by immunoSEQ multiplex PCR. The sample lists 110,000 or so clones, more than 85% occurring once. The sample consisted of blood. Receptors were obtained from a woman between 50 and 59 years old in good health. Each CDR3 is given with its conserved first and last residue. The order of the fields is CDR3 length, J gene, D gene, V gene, clone size, CDR3 DNA, CDR3 protein. D genes are given only for firm matches. Some rows have no size entry. The others give once, few or many, or a class for an expanded clone.

>16|TRBJ2-2|NA|TRBV11-2|NA
TGTGCCAGCAGCTCCACATTCAGACTCTTATCCGGGGAGCTGTTTTTT
CASSSTFRLLSGELFF
>13|TRBJ2-5|NA|TRBV13|NA
TGTGCCAGCAGCCCCCCACAGCAAGAGACCCAGTACTTC
CASSPPQQETQYF
>15|TRBJ2-7|NA|TRBV6-5|NA
TGTGCCAGCAGCCGAACGGCATGGGGGGCCTACGAGCAGTACTTC
CASSRTAWGAYEQYF
>20|TRBJ2-3|TRBD2|TRBV24-1|NA
TGTGCCACCAGTGACCCCGCGGGACTAGCGGGAGGGGTCGGCACAGATACGCAGTATTTT
CATSDPAGLAGGVGTDTQYF
>14|TRBJ2-7|TRBD1|TRBV6-5|NA
TGTGCCAGCTCTAGCTTGCGACAGGGCTACGAGCAGTACTTC
CASSSLRQGYEQYF
>12|TRBJ2-5|NA|TRBV5-4|NA
TGTGCCAGCAGCTTCCCCTCAGAGACCCAGTACTTC
CASSFPSETQYF
>15|TRBJ2-2|NA|TRBV27|NA
TGTGCCAGCAGTTTCTATGGGGACCGCACCGGGGAGCTGTTTTTT
CASSFYGDRTGELFF
>15|TRBJ2-3|NA|TRBV9|NA
TGTGCCAGCAGCGTATATGGCGGGATCACAGATACGCAGTATTTT
CASSVYGGITDTQYF
>16|TRBJ1-2|TRBD1|TRBV11-2|NA
TGTGCCAGCAGCAGTACACCAGGGGGCGACACGGGAGGCTACACCTTC
CASSSTPGGDTGGYTF
>14|TRBJ2-1|NA|TRBV12-5|NA
TGTGCTAGTGGTGTCGGTCCCTCCTACAATGAGCAGTTCTTC
CASGVGPSYNEQFF
>12|TRBJ1-2|NA|TRBV7-9|NA
TGTGCCAGCAGCCTAGTCTCAATTGGCTACACCTTC
CASSLVSIGYTF
>15|TRBJ2-7|NA|TRBV4-2|NA
TGTGCCAGCAGCCAAGGACAGTTCAACTACTACGAGCAGTACTTC
CASSQGQFNYYEQYF
>15|TRBJ1-2|NA|TRBV7-9|NA
TGTGCCAGCAGCCGCCCCGAGGTCCGGGTCTATGGCTACACCTTC
CASSRPEVRVYGYTF
>13|TRBJ2-2|NA|TRBV5-4|NA
TGTGCCAGCAGCTTGCTTGGCACCGGGGAGCTGTTTTTT
CASSLLGTGELFF
>16|TRBJ1-1|NA|TRBV7-3|few
TGTGCCAGCAGCTTACGTCGGGCCACTGGGAACACTGAAGCTTTCTTT
CASSLRRATGNTEAFF
>14|TRBJ2-2|NA|TRBV6-5|NA
TGTGCCAGCAGTTACATTGGGGGCACCGGGGAGCTGTTTTTT
CASSYIGGTGELFF
>14|TRBJ2-4|NA|TRBV15|NA
TGTGCCACCAGCAGTCCCGGGGGCCAAAACATTCAGTACTTC
CATSSPGGQNIQYF
>15|TRBJ1-1|NA|TRBV23-1|NA
TGCGCCAGCAGTCCCGTGCGGGGGGCGCACACTGAAGCTTTCTTT
CASSPVRGAHTEAFF
>12|TRBJ2-3|NA|TRBV7-2|once
TGTGCCAGCAGCTTATATGATGATACGCAGTATTTT
CASSLYDDTQYF
>15|TRBJ2-1|NA|TRBV2|NA
TGTGCCAGCAGTGATAGTCACAGGCGCTCCGATGAGCAGTTCTTC
CASSDSHRRSDEQFF
>16|TRBJ1-3|NA|TRBV18|NA
TGTGCCAGCTCACCAATACAGGTTATCTCTGGAAACACCATATATTTT
CASSPIQVISGNTIYF
>13|TRBJ2-3|NA|TRBV7-3|NA
TGTGCCAGCAGCTTAATGCAGGGCCCCGCGCAGTATTTT
CASSLMQGPAQYF
>15|TRBJ2-6|NA|TRBV9|NA
TGTGCCAGCAGCGCGGAGAAAACTGGGGCCAACGTCCTGACTTTC
CASSAEKTGANVLTF
>15|TRBJ2-1|TRBD1|TRBV6-5|NA
TGTGCCAGCACCAGCCCGGGGGACAGGGGTTCGTTTGTGTTCTTC
CASTSPGDRGSFVFF
>14|TRBJ1-1|TRBD1|TRBV3-1/TRBV3-2|NA
TGTGCCAGCAGCCAACCCAACAGGGGCACTGAAGCTTTCTTT
CASSQPNRGTEAFF
>12|TRBJ1-2|TRBD1|TRBV2|NA
TGTGCCAGCAGTACAGGGGGTAGGAACTACACCTTC
CASSTGGRNYTF
>22|TRBJ2-6|TRBD1|TRBV18|NA
TGTGCCAGCTCACCACCCCCCCTAAACCGGGACAGGTTCCGTTCTGGGGCCAACGTCCTGACTTTC
CASSPPPLNRDRFRSGANVLTF
>15|TRBJ1-1|NA|TRBV18|NA
TGTGCCAGCTCACCGCGTCAGGGGTTGGACACTGAAGCTTTCTTT
CASSPRQGLDTEAFF